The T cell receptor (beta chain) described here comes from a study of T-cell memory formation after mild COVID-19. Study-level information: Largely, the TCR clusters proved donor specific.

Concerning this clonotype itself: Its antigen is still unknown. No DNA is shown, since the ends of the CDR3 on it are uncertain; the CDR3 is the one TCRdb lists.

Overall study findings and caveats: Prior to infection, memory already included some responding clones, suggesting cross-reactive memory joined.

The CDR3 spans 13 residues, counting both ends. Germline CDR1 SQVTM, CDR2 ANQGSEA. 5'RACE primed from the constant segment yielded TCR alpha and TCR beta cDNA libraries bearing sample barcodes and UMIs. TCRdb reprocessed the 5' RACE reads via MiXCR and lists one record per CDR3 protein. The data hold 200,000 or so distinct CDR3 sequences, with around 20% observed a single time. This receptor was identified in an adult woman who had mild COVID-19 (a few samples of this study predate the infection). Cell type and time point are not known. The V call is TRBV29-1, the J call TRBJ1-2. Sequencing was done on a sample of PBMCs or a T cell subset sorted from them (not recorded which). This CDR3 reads CSVGAGNNYGYTF.